This TCR beta chain was found in a study of blood T cell repertoires in COVID-19. In this sample, this clone turned up once. The table came from immunoSEQ multiplex PCR; TCRdb's copy has only in-frame clones and leaves some out. The sample has 250,000 to 350,000 clones; approximately 85% are singletons. Donors of Cohort 3 who recovered were those that had two negative PCRs, clearance, or symptom resolution. The length of the CDR3 is 14 residues. Germline loops: CDR1 MNHEY, CDR2 SVGEGT. V shed 6 bases, J shed 5 bases, and the junction held 8 bases outside the gene matches. This chain uses TRBV6-2 or TRBV6-3 with TRBJ2-3; the match to TRBD2 covers 7 bases. This sequence was found in a young woman who had recovered from COVID-19. The sequencing input was PBMCs or T cells enriched from blood (not recorded which). CDR3 in amino acids: CASSLAAGGDTQYF. In DNA form, the CDR3 reads TGTGCCAGCAGCCTAGCGGCAGGAGGAGATACGCAGTATTTT.